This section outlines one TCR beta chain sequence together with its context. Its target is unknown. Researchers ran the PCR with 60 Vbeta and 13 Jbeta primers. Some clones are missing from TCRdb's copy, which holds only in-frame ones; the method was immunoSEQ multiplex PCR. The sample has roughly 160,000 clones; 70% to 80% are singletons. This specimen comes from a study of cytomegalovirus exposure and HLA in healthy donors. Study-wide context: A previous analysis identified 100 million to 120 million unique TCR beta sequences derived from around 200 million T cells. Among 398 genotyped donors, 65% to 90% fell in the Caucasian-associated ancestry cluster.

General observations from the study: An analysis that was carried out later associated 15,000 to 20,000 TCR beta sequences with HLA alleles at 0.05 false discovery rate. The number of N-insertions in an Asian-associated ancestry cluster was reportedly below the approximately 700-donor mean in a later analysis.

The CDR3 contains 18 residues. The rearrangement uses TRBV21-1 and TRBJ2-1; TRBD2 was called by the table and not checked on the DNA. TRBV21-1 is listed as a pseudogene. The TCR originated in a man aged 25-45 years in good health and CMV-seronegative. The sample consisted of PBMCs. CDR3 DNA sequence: TGTGTGACAGCTTTAAAGACTAGCGGGAACCGAGCCGGTAATGAGCAGTTCTTC. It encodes CVTALKTSGNRAGNEQFF.